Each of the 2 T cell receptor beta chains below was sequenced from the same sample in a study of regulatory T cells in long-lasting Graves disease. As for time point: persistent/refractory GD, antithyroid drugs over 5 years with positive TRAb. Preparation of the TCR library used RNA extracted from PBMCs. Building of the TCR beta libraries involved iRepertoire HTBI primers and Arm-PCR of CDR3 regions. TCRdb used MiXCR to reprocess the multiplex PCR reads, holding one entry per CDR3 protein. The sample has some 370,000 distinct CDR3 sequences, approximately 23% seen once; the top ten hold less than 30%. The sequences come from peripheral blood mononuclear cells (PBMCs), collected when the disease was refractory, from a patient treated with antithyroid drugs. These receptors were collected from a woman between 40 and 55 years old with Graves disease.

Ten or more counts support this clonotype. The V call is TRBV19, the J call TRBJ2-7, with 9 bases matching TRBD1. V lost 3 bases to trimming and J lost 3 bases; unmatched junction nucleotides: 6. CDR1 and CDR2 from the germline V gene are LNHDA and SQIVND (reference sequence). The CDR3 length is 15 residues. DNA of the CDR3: TGTGCCAGTAGTATTCCGGGACAGGGCCGCTACGAGCAGTACTTC. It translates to CASSIPGQGRYEQYF.

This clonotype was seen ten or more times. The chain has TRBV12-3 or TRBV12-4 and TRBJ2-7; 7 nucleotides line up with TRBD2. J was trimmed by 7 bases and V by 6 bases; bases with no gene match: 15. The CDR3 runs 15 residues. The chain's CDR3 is CASSSSGTQKKEQYF. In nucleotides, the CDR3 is TGTGCCAGCAGCAGCAGCGGGACCCAGAAGAAGGAGCAGTACTTC.